A single sample gave rise to the 5 T cell receptor beta chains below, sequenced in a study of cytomegalovirus exposure and HLA in healthy donors. The PCR employed 60 Vbeta primers together with 13 Jbeta primers. Assay used: immunoSEQ multiplex PCR; TCRdb lists only in-frame clones, some missing. The profile covers some 150,000 clones, with roughly 9.4% appearing a single time and roughly 1.9% taken by the ten largest. Sequencing input: PBMCs. Receptors were obtained from a male donor in good health and CMV-seronegative.

The rearrangement links TRBV5-1 to TRBJ2-7, with D possibly matching TRBD2 (5 bases). The germline gives CDR1 SGHRS, CDR2 YFSETQ. Trimming cost V 3 bases and J 4 bases, with 17 bases left between them. The CDR3 has 15 amino acids. The CDR3 sequence: CASSWALAGPYEQYF. CDR3 DNA: TGCGCCAGCAGCTGGGCCTTGGCGGGTCCTTACGAGCAGTACTTC.

The CDR3, as DNA: TGTGCCAGCAGTAGTCCGGGAGGGCGCCACAATGAGCAGTTCTTC. Amino acids: CASSSPGGRHNEQFF. The chain is built from TRBV2 and TRBJ2-1; 8 bases are shared with TRBD2. Germline assignment: CDR1 SNHLY and CDR2 FYNNEI. This CDR3 comprises 15 residues. After removal of 5 bases from V and 5 bases from J, the junction contained 8 bases not matched to a gene.

The chain employs TRBV6-5 and TRBJ2-5; 7 bases map to TRBD2. This CDR3 region has 13 residues. The V segment lost 2 bases and the J segment 7 bases; nucleotides outside the gene matches: 4. The germline V gene has CDR1 MNHEY and CDR2 SVGAGI. CDR3 sequence reads: CASSYGGEGTQYF. The CDR3 region has the DNA TGTGCCAGCAGTTACGGGGGGGAGGGGACCCAGTACTTC.

The V gene is TRBV2, the J gene TRBJ1-5; a weak D match, TRBD1 (5 bases). Between the trimmed V and J ends, which lost 4 bases and 0 bases, there was a span of 10 bases. Germline V gives CDR1 SNHLY, CDR2 FYNNEI. The CDR3 extends over 15 amino acids. CDR3 loop: CASSGGLNSNQPQHF. CDR3 nucleotide sequence: TGTGCCAGCAGTGGGGGCCTCAATAGCAATCAGCCCCAGCATTTT.

The chain employs TRBV27 and TRBJ2-5, with a tentative D call TRBD2 (6 bases). CDR3 size: 15 residues. Looked up from germline, CDR1 is MNHEY and CDR2 is SMNVEV (reference sequence). Deletions cut 3 bases from V and 4 bases from J, with 15 bases between. The chain's CDR3 is CASSFEGGLGETQYF. In DNA form, the CDR3 reads TGTGCCAGCAGTTTTGAGGGAGGTCTGGGAGAGACCCAGTACTTC.